What follows is one T cell receptor beta chain and its context. These data are taken from a study of blood T cell repertoires in COVID-19. As for the study in general: Acute and convalescent COVID-19 specimens originated in the United States, Italy and Spain. T cells, B-cell-depleted T cells, or PBMCs supplied cDNA or gDNA.

In the authors' workflow: Using reference gene primer amplification, nucleated cell counts were estimated. This table comes from immunoSEQ multiplex PCR, and its TCRdb copy is limited to in-frame clones, with some not included. V, J and clone size derive from that table, while D and trimming were established from the DNA sequence. The top ten hold around 17% of the sample, which has about 76,000 clones, around 88% seen once. The V gene's germline CDR1 is LNHDA and CDR2 SQIVND (reference sequence). The CDR3 runs to 16 residues. V lost 5 bases and J lost 3, with 14 bases in between. This TCR derives from a human donor in a cohort sampled during active COVID-19. J is TRBJ1-6 and V is TRBV19; perhaps TRBD1 as D (6 bases). Sample: peripheral blood. The CDR3 nucleotides read TGTGCCAGTAGTGACCCTGACAGGTTCTATAATTCACCCCTCCACTTT. Amino acid sequence: CASSDPDRFYNSPLHF.